This T cell receptor (beta chain) emerged from a study of OX40 agonist ivuxolimab in advanced cancers. About the study: Ivuxolimab, an antibody that agonizes OX40 (CD134), was administered to the patients.

Germline values: CDR1 LNHDA, CDR2 SQIVND (reference sequence). The CDR3 length is 13 residues. After removal of 5 bases from V and 10 bases from J, the junction contained 7 bases not matched to a gene. Sequencing used immunoSEQ multiplex PCR; TCRdb keeps in-frame clones, though not all of them. The sample has about 60,000 clones, about 87% seen once. This clone was observed a single time. The rearrangement joins TRBV19 to TRBJ2-1, with TRBD2 matching 8 bases. The clonotype comes from an adult with an advanced solid tumor such as melanoma, head and neck, liver or kidney cancer. The sample in question was CD4+ or CD8+ T cells sorted from blood, obtained in a trial of the OX40 agonist ivuxolimab. The CDR3 nucleotides read TGTGCCAGTAGTGCCGTCAGCGGGAGCGAGCAGTTCTTC. Its protein is CASSAVSGSEQFF.